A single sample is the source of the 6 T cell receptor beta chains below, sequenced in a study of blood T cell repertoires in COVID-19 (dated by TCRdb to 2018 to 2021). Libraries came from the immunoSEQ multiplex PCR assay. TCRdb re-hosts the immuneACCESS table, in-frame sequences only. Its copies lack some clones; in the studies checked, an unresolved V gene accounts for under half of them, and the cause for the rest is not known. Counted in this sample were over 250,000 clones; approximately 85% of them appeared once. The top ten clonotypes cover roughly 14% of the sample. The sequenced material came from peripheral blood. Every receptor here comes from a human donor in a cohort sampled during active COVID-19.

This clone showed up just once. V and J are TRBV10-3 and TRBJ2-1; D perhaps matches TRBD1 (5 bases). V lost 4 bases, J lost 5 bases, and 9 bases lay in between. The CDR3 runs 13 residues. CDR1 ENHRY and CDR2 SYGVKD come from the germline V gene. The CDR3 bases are TGTGCCATCAGTGTTCAGGGAAACAATGAGCAGTTCTTC. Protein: CAISVQGNNEQFF.

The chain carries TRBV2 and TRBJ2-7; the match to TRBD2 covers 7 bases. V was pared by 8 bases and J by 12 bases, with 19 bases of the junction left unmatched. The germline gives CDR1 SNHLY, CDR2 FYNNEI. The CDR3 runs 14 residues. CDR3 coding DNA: TGTGCCAGCCGCGTGGGAGGGGCCCTACCGTCTCTGTACTTC. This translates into CASRVGGALPSLYF.

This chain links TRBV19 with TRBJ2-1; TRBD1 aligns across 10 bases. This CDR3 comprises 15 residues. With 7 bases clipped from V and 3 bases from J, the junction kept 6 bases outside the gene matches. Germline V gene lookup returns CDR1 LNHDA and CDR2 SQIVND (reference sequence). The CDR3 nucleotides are TGTGCCAGTAACAGCCGGGACAGGGGCTACAATGAGCAGTTCTTC. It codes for CASNSRDRGYNEQFF.

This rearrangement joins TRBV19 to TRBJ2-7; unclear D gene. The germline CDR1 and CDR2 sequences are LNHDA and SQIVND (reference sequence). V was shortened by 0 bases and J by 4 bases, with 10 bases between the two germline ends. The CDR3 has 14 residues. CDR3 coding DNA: TGTGCCAGTAGTATAGAATGGCCGGGTTACGAGCAGTACTTC. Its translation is CASSIEWPGYEQYF.

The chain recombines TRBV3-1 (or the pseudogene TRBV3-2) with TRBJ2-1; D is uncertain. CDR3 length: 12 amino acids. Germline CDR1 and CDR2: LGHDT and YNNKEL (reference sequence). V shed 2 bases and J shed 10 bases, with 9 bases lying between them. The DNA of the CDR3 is TGTGCCAGCAGCCAAATAGCATGGGAGCAGTTCTTC. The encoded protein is CASSQIAWEQFF.

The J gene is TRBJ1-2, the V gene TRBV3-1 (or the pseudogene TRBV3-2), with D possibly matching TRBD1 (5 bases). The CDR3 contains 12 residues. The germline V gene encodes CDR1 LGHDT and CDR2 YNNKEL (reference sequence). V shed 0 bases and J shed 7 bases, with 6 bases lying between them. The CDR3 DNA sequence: TGTGCCAGCAGCCAAGACAGGGTTGGCTACACCTTC. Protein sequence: CASSQDRVGYTF.